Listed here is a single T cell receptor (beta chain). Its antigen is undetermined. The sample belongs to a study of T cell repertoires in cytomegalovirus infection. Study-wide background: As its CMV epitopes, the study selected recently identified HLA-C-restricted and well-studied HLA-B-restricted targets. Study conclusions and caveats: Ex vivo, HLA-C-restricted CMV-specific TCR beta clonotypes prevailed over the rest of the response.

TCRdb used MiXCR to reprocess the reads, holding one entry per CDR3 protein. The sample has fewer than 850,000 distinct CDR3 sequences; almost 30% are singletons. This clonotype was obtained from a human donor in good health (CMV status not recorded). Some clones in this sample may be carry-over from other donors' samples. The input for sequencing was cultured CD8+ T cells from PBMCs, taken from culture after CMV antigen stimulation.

CDR3: CASSTRTGSSQHF. CDR3 coding DNA: TGTGCCAGCAGCACCCGGACCGGATCGTCCCAGCATTTT. The gene calls are TRBV7-8 and TRBJ1-5; D uncertain. The V gene's germline CDR1 is SGHVS and CDR2 FQNEAQ. The CDR3 covers 13 residues. V was cut by 5 bases and J by 11 bases, with 16 bases left in between. Together with reference TRBV7-8 and TRBJ1-5, the CDR3 gives the full variable domain: GAGVSQSPRYKVAKRGQDVALRCDPISGHVSLFWYQQALGQGPEFLTYFQNEAQLDKSGLPSDRFFAERPEGSVSTLKIQRTQQEDSAVYLCASSTRTGSSQHFGDGTRLSIL.